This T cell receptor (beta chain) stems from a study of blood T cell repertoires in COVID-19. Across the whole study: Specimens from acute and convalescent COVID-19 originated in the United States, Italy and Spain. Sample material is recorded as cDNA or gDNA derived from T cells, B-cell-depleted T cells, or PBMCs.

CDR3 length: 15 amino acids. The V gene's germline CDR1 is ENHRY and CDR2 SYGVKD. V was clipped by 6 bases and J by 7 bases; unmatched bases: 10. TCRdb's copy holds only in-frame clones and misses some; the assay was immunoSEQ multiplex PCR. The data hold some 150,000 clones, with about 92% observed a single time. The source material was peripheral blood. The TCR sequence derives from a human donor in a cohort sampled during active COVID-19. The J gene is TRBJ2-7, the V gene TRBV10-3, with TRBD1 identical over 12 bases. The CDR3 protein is CAIRRGTGGNGEQYF. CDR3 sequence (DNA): TGTGCCATCAGAAGGGGGACAGGGGGCAATGGAGAGCAGTACTTC.